Listed here is a single T cell receptor (beta chain). Its specificity is unknown. The PCR had 60 Vbeta and 13 Jbeta primers. Assay: immunoSEQ multiplex PCR; the TCRdb copy retains only in-frame clones and omits some. The listing records under 75,000 clones. Trimming cost V 10 bases and J 8 bases; bases outside gene matches: 10. This CDR3 contains 14 residues. CDR1 and CDR2 (germline): ENHRY, SYGVKD. This sample is part of a study of cytomegalovirus exposure and HLA in healthy donors. Study results and limitations: Cytomegalovirus-associated TCR beta chains were listed, numbering some 180.

Sequenced input: PBMCs. The TCR sequence derives from a female donor in good health and CMV-seropositive. This rearrangement joins TRBV10-3 to TRBJ1-4; 10 bases align to TRBD1. The CDR3 nucleotides are TGTGCCACAAATGACAGGGGGCTGGGGGAAAAACTGTTTTTT. Protein: CATNDRGLGEKLFF.